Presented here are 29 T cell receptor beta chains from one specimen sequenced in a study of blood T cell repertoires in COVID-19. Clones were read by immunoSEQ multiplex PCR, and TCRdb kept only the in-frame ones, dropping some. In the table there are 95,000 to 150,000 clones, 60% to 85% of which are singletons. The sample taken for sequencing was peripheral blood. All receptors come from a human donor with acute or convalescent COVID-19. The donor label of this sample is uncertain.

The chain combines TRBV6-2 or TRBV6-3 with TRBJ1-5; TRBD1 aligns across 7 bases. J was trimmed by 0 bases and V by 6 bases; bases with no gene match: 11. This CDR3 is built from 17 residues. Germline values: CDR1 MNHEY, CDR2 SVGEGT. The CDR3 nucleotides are TGTGCCAGCAGCCGGGGACAGCGATTATATAGCAATCAGCCCCAGCATTTT. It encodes CASSRGQRLYSNQPQHF.

CDR3 sequence: CAWRLTGAPLHF. The CDR3 bases are TGTGCCTGGAGACTAACTGGCGCACCCCTCCACTTT. The chain joins TRBV30 to TRBJ1-6; no reliable D call. Trimming took 3 bases from V and 11 from J, leaving 11 bases between them. The CDR3 is 12 amino acids. Germline CDR1 and CDR2: GTSNPN and SVGIG (reference sequence).

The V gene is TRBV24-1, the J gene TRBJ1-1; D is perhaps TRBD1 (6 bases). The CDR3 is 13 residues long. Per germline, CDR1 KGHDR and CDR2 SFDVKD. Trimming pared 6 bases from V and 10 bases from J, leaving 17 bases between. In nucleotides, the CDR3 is TGTGCCACCAGTCCCGGAGGGGGGGCGGTAGCTTTCTTT. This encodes CATSPGGGAVAFF.

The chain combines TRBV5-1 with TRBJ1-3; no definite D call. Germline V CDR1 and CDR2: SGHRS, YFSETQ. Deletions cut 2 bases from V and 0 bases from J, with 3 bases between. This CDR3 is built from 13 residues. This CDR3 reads CASSFYSGNTIYF. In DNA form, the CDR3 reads TGCGCCAGCAGCTTCTACTCTGGAAACACCATATATTTT.

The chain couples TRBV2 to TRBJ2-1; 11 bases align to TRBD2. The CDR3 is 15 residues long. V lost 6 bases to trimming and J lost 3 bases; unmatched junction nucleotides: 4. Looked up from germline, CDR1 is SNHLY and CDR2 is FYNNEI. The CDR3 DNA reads TGTGCCAGCAGAAAGACTAGCGGGATCTACAATGAGCAGTTCTTC. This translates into CASRKTSGIYNEQFF.

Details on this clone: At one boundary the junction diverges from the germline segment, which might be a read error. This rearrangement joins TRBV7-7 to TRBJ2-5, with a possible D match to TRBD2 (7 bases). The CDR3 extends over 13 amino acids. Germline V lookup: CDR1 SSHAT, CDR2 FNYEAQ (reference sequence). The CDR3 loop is CASSRGAEETQYF. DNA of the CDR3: TGTGCTAGCAGCCGGGGGGCTGAAGAGACCCAGTACTTC.

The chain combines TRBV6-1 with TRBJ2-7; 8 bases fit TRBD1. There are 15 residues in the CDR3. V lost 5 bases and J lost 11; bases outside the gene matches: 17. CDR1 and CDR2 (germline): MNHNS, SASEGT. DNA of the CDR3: TGTGCCAGCAGTCAACTGGGGACAGGAGTCCTTGATAAGTACTTC. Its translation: CASSQLGTGVLDKYF.

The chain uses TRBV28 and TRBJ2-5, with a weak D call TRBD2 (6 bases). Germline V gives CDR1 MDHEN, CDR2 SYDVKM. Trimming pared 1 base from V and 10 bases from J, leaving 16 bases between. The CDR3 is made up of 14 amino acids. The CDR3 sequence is CASSLFLFQGGQYF. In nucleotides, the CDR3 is TGTGCCAGCAGTTTATTCCTCTTCCAGGGAGGCCAGTACTTC.

The CDR3 DNA reads TGTGCCAGCAGTGAAACTAGCGGGGGCGCCCAAAACACAGATACGCAGTATTTT. It encodes CASSETSGGAQNTDTQYF. This sequence joins TRBV2 and TRBJ2-3, with 11 bases matching TRBD2. The junction had 9 bases not matched to a gene; V was cut back by 2 bases and J by 2 bases. Germline V gene sequence: CDR1 SNHLY, CDR2 FYNNEI. There are 18 residues in the CDR3.

The CDR3 coding sequence is TGTGCCAGCAGAAACTTGGACAGCACCGGGGAGCTGTTTTTT. Its translation is CASRNLDSTGELFF. This chain uses TRBV28 with TRBJ2-2; a weak D match, TRBD1 (6 bases). The CDR3 is 14 amino acids. CDR1 and CDR2 from the germline V gene are MDHEN and SYDVKM. The ends were cut back, 6 bases at V and 4 bases at J, with 12 bases in the middle.

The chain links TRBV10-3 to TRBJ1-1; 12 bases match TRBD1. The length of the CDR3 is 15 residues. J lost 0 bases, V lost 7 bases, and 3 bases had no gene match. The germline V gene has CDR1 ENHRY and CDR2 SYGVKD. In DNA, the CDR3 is TGTGCCATCACCGGGACAGGGGGCCTGAACACTGAAGCTTTCTTT. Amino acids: CAITGTGGLNTEAFF.

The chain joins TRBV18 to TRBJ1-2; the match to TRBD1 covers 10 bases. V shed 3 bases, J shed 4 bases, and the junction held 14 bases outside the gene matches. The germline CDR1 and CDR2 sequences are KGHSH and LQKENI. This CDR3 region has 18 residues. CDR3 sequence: CASSPLLHRDRGSYGYTF. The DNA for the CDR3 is TGTGCCAGCTCACCCCTTCTCCATCGGGACAGGGGATCCTATGGCTACACCTTC.

The CDR3: CASSELGRGGEAFF. The CDR3, as DNA: TGTGCCAGCAGTGAACTGGGCAGGGGCGGTGAAGCTTTCTTT. The chain employs TRBV6-1 and TRBJ1-1; a weak D match, TRBD1 (6 bases). There are 14 residues in the CDR3. Trimming shortened V by 2 bases and J by 7 bases, and 14 bases separated the two germline ends. CDR1 is MNHNS, CDR2 SASEGT, per germline.

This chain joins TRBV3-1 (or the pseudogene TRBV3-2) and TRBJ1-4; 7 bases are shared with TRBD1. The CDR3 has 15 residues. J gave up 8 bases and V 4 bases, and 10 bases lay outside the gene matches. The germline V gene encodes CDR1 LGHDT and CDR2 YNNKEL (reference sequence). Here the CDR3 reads CASSPRLQGGEKLFF. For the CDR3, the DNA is TGTGCCAGCAGCCCTCGCCTTCAAGGGGGCGAAAAACTGTTTTTT.

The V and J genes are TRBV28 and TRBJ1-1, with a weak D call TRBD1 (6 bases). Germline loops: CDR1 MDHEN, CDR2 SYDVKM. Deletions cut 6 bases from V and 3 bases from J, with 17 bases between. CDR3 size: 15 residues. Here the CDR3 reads CASSQARGRYTEAFF. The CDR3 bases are TGTGCCAGCAGCCAAGCCAGGGGCAGGTACACTGAAGCTTTCTTT.

CDR3 loop: CATSRDRLGQGYQPQHF. The CDR3 nucleotides are TGTGCCACCAGCAGAGATCGGTTGGGTCAGGGATATCAGCCCCAGCATTTT. This chain connects TRBV15 to TRBJ1-5; D is possibly TRBD1 (5 bases). The germline V gene has CDR1 LNHNV and CDR2 YYDKDF (reference sequence). V was shortened by 0 bases and J by 5 bases, with 17 bases between the two germline ends. The CDR3 has 17 residues.

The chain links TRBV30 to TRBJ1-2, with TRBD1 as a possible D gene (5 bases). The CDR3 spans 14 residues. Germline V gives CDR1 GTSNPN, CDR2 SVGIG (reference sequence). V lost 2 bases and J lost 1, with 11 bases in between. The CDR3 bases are TGTGCCTGGAGTACACAGGCGCTTAACTATGGCTACACCTTC. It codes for CAWSTQALNYGYTF.

The CDR3 DNA follows: TGTGCCAGCAGCATTAGACAGGGAGCTAACACTGAAGCTTTCTTT. Protein product: CASSIRQGANTEAFF. The V call is TRBV5-6, the J call TRBJ1-1; TRBD1 matches 7 bases. With V trimmed by 4 bases and J by 2 bases, 8 bases remained unmatched. Looked up from germline, CDR1 is SGHDT and CDR2 is YYEEEE. The CDR3 runs 15 residues.

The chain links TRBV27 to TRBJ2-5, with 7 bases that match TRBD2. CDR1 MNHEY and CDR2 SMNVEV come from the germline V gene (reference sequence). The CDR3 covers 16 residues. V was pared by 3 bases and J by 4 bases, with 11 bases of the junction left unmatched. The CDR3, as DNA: TGTGCCAGCAGTTTCCTATCTGGGGGGGTAGGAGAGACCCAGTACTTC. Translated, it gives CASSFLSGGVGETQYF.

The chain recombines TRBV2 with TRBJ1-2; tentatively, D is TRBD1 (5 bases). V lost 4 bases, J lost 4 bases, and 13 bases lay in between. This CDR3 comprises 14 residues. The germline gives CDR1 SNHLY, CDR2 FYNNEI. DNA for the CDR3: TGTGCCAGCAGTGCGGCAGGGCTCGGCTATGGCTACACCTTC. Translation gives CASSAAGLGYGYTF.

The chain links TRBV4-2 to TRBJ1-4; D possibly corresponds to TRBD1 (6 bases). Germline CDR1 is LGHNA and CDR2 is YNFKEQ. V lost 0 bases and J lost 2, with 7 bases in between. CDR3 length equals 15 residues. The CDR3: CASSQEGATNEKLFF. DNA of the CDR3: TGTGCCAGCAGCCAAGAGGGGGCGACTAATGAAAAACTGTTTTTT.

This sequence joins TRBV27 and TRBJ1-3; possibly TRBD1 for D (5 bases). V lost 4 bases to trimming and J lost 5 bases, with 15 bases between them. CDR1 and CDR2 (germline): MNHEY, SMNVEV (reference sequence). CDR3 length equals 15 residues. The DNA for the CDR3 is TGTGCCAGCAGTTCCTTCGCGGGGGGAAGAAACACCATATATTTT. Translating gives CASSSFAGGRNTIYF.

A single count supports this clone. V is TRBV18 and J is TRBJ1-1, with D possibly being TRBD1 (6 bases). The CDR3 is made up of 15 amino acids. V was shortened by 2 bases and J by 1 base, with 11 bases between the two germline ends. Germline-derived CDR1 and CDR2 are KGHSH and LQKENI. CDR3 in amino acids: CASSPDADRNTEAFF. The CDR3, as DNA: TGTGCCAGCTCACCAGACGCGGACAGGAACACTGAAGCTTTCTTT.

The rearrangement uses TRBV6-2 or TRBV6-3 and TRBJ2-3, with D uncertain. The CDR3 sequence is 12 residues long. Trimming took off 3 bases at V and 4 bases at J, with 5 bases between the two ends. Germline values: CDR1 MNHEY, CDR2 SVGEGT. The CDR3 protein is CASSYMSDTQYF. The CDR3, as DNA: TGTGCCAGCAGTTATATGTCAGATACGCAGTATTTT.

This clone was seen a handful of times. The CDR3 bases are TGTGCTAGTGGCCCTACTCCGGTTTCGAGGGACTATGGCTACACCTTC. It encodes CASGPTPVSRDYGYTF. The chain links TRBV12-5 to TRBJ1-2; D ambiguous. The V gene lost 6 bases and the J gene lost 3 bases, with 20 bases spanning the gap. Germline V gene sequence: CDR1 LGHNT, CDR2 FRNRAP. CDR3 size: 16 residues.

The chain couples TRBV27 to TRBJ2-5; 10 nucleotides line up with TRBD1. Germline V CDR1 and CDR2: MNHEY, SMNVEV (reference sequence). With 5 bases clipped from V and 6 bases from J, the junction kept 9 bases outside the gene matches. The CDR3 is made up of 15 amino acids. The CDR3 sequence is CASSTGDRGFQTQYF. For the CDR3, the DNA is TGTGCCAGCAGTACAGGGGACAGGGGTTTTCAGACCCAGTACTTC.

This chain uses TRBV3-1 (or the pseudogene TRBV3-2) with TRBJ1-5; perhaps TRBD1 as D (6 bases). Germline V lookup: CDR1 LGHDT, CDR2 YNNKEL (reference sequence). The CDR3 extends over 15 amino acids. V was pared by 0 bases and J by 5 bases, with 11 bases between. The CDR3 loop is CASSQDNRDYQPQHF. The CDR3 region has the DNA TGTGCCAGCAGCCAAGATAACAGGGATTATCAGCCCCAGCATTTT.

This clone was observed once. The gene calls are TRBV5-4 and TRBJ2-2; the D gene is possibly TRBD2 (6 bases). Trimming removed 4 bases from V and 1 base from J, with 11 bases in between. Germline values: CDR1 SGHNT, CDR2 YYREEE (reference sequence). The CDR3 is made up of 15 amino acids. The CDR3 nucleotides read TGTGCCAGCAGCCAGGGACTTCTGAACACCGGGGAGCTGTTTTTT. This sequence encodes CASSQGLLNTGELFF.

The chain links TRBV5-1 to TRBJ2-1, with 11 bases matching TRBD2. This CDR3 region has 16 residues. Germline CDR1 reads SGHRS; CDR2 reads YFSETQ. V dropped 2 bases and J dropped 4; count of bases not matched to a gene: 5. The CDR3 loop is CASSLASGGLYNEQFF. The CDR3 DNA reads TGCGCCAGCAGCTTAGCTAGCGGGGGGCTTTACAATGAGCAGTTCTTC.